These T cell receptor beta chains were read from a single sample in a study of T cell repertoires in cytomegalovirus infection. No antigen is known for these receptors. TCRdb itself ran the reads through MiXCR, one entry per CDR3 protein. The sample holds 650,000 to 850,000 distinct CDR3 sequences, 25% to 30% seen once. The starting material was cultured CD8+ T cells from PBMCs, obtained from culture after CMV antigen stimulation. The receptors derive from a human donor in good health (CMV status not recorded). Some clones in this sample may be carry-over from other donors' samples. CDR3s leave out the opening cysteine and the closing phenylalanine or tryptophan.

v_call,j_call,cdr3_aa
TRBV29-1,TRBJ2-7,SVTGGASYEQY
TRBV5-4,TRBJ2-1,ASSLDRGVDEQF
TRBV20-1,TRBJ1-5,SATGDVSNQPQH
TRBV27,TRBJ1-1,ASSQIRYQNTEAF
TRBV11-2,TRBJ1-2,ASSLNVGVSNYGYT
TRBV7-3,TRBJ2-1,ASSLIQGAIEQF
TRBV27,TRBJ1-4,ASSPEPDAEKLF
TRBV6-2/TRBV6-3,TRBJ1-5,ASSYWTGGNQPQH
TRBV12-3/TRBV12-4,TRBJ1-6,ASSPGQGATYNSPLH
TRBV7-6,TRBJ1-2,ASSLSMDRGMFYGYT
TRBV2,TRBJ1-2,ASPKGRPLYGYT
TRBV2,TRBJ1-3,ASSGDRVSSGNTIY
TRBV6-1,TRBJ1-1,ASSPSPMSMNTEAF
TRBV27,TRBJ1-5,ASSFSAGDSNQPQH
TRBV19,TRBJ2-7,ASSPGQGSGYEQY
TRBV7-9,TRBJ1-6,ASSLVNSPLH
TRBV5-4,TRBJ2-7,ASSVSNGGTGGVLSYEQY
TRBV12-3/TRBV12-4,TRBJ1-2,ASTLTANYGYT
TRBV6-2/TRBV6-3,TRBJ1-1,ASRATGVYTEAF
TRBV10-3,TRBJ2-2,AIRIGGSTGELF
TRBV20-1,TRBJ2-3,SAPTSGGSPSTDTQY
TRBV23-1,TRBJ2-2,ASSQALAGTGVHGELF
TRBV27,TRBJ2-3,ASRLAGTDTQY
TRBV5-5,TRBJ2-3,ASSLVGRDTDTQY
TRBV6-5,TRBJ1-2,ASMGDYRYGYT
TRBV2,TRBJ1-5,ASRNRGLGPQH
TRBV19,TRBJ2-1,ASSMGTSYNEQF